Given below is one T cell receptor (beta chain) in context. The data stem from a study of blood T cell repertoires in COVID-19. Study summary: Samples taken during acute and convalescent COVID-19 were collected in the United States, Italy and Spain. PBMCs, B-cell-depleted T cells, or T cells provided the cDNA or gDNA that made up the material.

Study processing details: Nucleated cell number was recorded as an estimate derived from reference gene primer amplification. The protocol was immunoSEQ multiplex PCR, while the TCRdb copy is restricted to in-frame clones and leaves out a portion. The V and J calls and clone size come from that table; D and trimming were worked out from the DNA. The profile covers about 190,000 clones, with roughly 89% appearing a single time and roughly 6.7% taken by the ten largest. The sequencing input was peripheral blood. The clonotype was recovered from a man in his forties with acute or convalescent COVID-19.

The DNA for the CDR3 is TGTGCCAGCACCTCTCTGGTCCCGGACAGTAACAATGAGCAGTTCTTC. Encoded protein: CASTSLVPDSNNEQFF. The J gene is TRBJ2-1, the V gene TRBV27; a weak D match, TRBD1 (6 bases). CDR1 and CDR2 from the germline V gene are MNHEY and SMNVEV (reference sequence). The CDR3 contains 16 residues. V shed 7 bases and J shed 5 bases, with 21 bases lying between them.